One sample yielded the 22 T cell receptor beta chains listed below, sequenced in a study of T cells expressing NK-cell markers. TCRdb re-called the 5' RACE reads and shows each CDR3 protein once, DNA omitted. Its clone listing holds 550,000 to 600,000 distinct CDR3 sequences. The sequencing sample was made of blood T cells: a sorted CD56 or NKG2C T cell subset, CD4+ or CD8+ T cells, or bulk PBMC T cells (not recorded which). These receptors came from a man aged 18 to 30 in good health.

The CDR3 region is CASSPGMGETQYF. J is TRBJ2-5 and V is TRBV7-3; TCRdb lists TRBD1, though no DNA is available to test this call. The CDR3 contains 13 residues. Germline V gives CDR1 SGHTA, CDR2 FQGTGA.

The chain is built from TRBV7-3 and TRBJ2-1; TCRdb's D call of TRBD1 is untestable without DNA. Germline V gene lookup returns CDR1 SGHTA and CDR2 FQGTGA. This CDR3 has 14 residues. The CDR3 loop reads CASSLGGWDNEQFF.

The V call is TRBV20-1, the J call TRBJ2-1; lacking DNA, the TRBD2 call made by TCRdb goes unchecked. The CDR3 loop spans 14 amino acids. Germline V gives CDR1 DFQATT, CDR2 SNEGSKA (reference sequence). The chain's CDR3 is CSAGTRAPYNEQFF.

V is TRBV7-2 and J is TRBJ2-7; TCRdb calls TRBD1, which cannot be checked without DNA. The CDR3 is 15 residues long. Looked up from germline, CDR1 is SGHTA and CDR2 is FQGNSA. Here the CDR3 reads CASSPTMTGSYEQYF.

The chain joins TRBV7-3 to TRBJ2-1; TCRdb's D call, TRBD1, is unchecked because there is no DNA. The CDR3 totals 16 residues. The germline V gene encodes CDR1 SGHTA and CDR2 FQGTGA. CDR3 sequence: CASSLAPRAEYNEQFF. The whole variable domain, filled in from reference TRBV7-3 and TRBJ2-1, reads GAGVSQTPSNKVTEKGKYVELRCDPISGHTALYWYRQSLGQGPEFLIYFQGTGAADDSGLPNDRFFAVRPEGSVSTLKIQRTERGDSAVYLCASSLAPRAEYNEQFFGPGTRLTVL.

This chain connects TRBV11-2 to TRBJ2-7; the TCRdb D gene call, TRBD2, has no DNA to confirm it. This CDR3 comprises 17 residues. Germline CDR1 is SGHAT and CDR2 is FQNNGV. The CDR3 here is CASSLEASGRALHEQYF.

The chain combines TRBV20-1 with TRBJ1-2; TCRdb proposes TRBD1, but this gene call is untestable without DNA. The germline CDR1 and CDR2 sequences are DFQATT and SNEGSKA (reference sequence). The CDR3 is made up of 13 amino acids. CDR3 residues: CSASFGTSYGYTF.

The chain has TRBV12-3 or TRBV12-4 and TRBJ2-3. CDR3 size: 15 residues. The CDR3 here is CASSQDGVTTDTQYF.

The rearrangement links TRBV7-9 to TRBJ2-3; TCRdb calls TRBD1, which cannot be checked without DNA. In germline, CDR1 is SEHNR, CDR2 FQNEAQ (reference sequence). This CDR3 spans 16 amino acids. The CDR3: CASRPRQGASTDTQYF.

This rearrangement joins TRBV5-1 to TRBJ2-7. CDR1 and CDR2 (germline): SGHRS, YFSETQ. The CDR3 contains 13 residues. CDR3 amino acids: CASSAVMTGEQYF. The full variable domain, with the rest looked up from reference TRBV5-1 and TRBJ2-7, is KAGVTQTPRYLIKTRGQQVTLSCSPISGHRSVSWYQQTPGQGLQFLFEYFSETQRNKGNFPGRFSGRQFSNSRSEMNVSTLELGDSALYLCASSAVMTGEQYFGPGTRLTVT.

V is TRBV15 and J is TRBJ2-3. Germline assignment: CDR1 LNHNV and CDR2 YYDKDF (reference sequence). CDR3 size: 16 residues. The CDR3 here is CATSRDLAWGTDTQYF.

V is TRBV7-9 and J is TRBJ2-6. CDR1 and CDR2 from the germline V gene are SEHNR and FQNEAQ (reference sequence). The CDR3 runs 16 residues. The CDR3 sequence: CASSSPQGAGANVLTF.

The rearrangement joins TRBV4-3 to TRBJ2-2; the TCRdb D gene call, TRBD1, has no DNA to confirm it. In germline, CDR1 is LGHNA, CDR2 YSLEER. CDR3 length: 18 residues. The CDR3 sequence is CASSQDRSGQGILGELFF.

The chain combines TRBV20-1 with TRBJ2-7; the D gene TCRdb calls, TRBD1, cannot be checked with no DNA. Germline CDR1 and CDR2: DFQATT and SNEGSKA (reference sequence). The CDR3 consists of 14 residues. CDR3 in amino acids: CSARDRGQFYEQYF.

The chain carries TRBV20-1 and TRBJ1-2; no DNA is available, so the TRBD1 call from TCRdb remains unchecked. The CDR3 is 12 residues long. CDR1 and CDR2 (germline): DFQATT, SNEGSKA (reference sequence). CDR3 amino acids: CSASPRVLGYTF.

V and J are TRBV5-5 and TRBJ1-1; TCRdb names TRBD1, which stays unverified in the absence of DNA. The length of the CDR3 is 13 residues. CDR1 is SGHKS and CDR2 is YYEKEE in the germline V gene (reference sequence). CDR3 in amino acids: CASSPGTASEAFF.

The V gene is TRBV6-4, the J gene TRBJ2-1; TCRdb selects TRBD2, and the lack of DNA leaves this call unchecked. Germline V gene sequence: CDR1 MRHNA, CDR2 SNTAGT. The CDR3 covers 15 residues. CDR3 loop: CASSSTGGRYNEQFF.

The rearrangement joins TRBV7-9 to TRBJ2-2. CDR1 and CDR2 (germline): SEHNR, FQNEAQ (reference sequence). The CDR3 runs to 12 residues. CDR3 amino acids: CASAWGPGELFF. Drawing the rest from reference TRBV7-9 and TRBJ2-2, the complete variable domain is DTGVSQNPRHKITKRGQNVTFRCDPISEHNRLYWYRQTLGQGPEFLTYFQNEAQLEKSRLLSDRFSAERPKGSFSTLEIQRTEQGDSAMYLCASAWGPGELFFGEGSRLTVL.

The chain couples TRBV7-9 to TRBJ2-7; TCRdb gives TRBD2 as the D gene, but with no DNA this cannot be confirmed. CDR1 and CDR2 (germline): SEHNR, FQNEAQ (reference sequence). The CDR3 length is 14 residues. CDR3 in amino acids: CASSYMGSVYEQYF. The full variable domain, with the rest looked up from reference TRBV7-9 and TRBJ2-7, is DTGVSQNPRHKITKRGQNVTFRCDPISEHNRLYWYRQTLGQGPEFLTYFQNEAQLEKSRLLSDRFSAERPKGSFSTLEIQRTEQGDSAMYLCASSYMGSVYEQYFGPGTRLTVT.

V gene TRBV27 combines with J gene TRBJ2-7; the D call from TCRdb, TRBD1, cannot be confirmed without DNA. Germline V gene lookup returns CDR1 MNHEY and CDR2 SMNVEV (reference sequence). The CDR3 consists of 16 residues. CDR3 region: CASSLRGQGQAYEQYF.

The chain uses TRBV12-3 or TRBV12-4 and TRBJ1-2. The CDR3 length is 12 residues. The CDR3: CASSQLGRGYTF.

V and J are TRBV5-1 and TRBJ1-1; TCRdb's D gene call, TRBD1, goes unchecked for lack of DNA. The CDR3 length is 15 residues. Germline V lookup: CDR1 SGHRS, CDR2 YFSETQ. The CDR3 protein is CASSVGQGRMTEAFF.